This T cell receptor beta chain comes out of a study of blood T cell repertoires in COVID-19. Background on the study: T cells, B-cell-depleted T cells, or PBMCs supplied cDNA or gDNA.

J lost 12 bases, V lost 4 bases, and 11 bases had no gene match. From germline, CDR1 is LNHDA and CDR2 SQIVND (reference sequence). The CDR3 has 14 amino acids. In Seattle, patients joined the study during active infection and were tracked longitudinally. Authors' data handling: Reference gene primer amplification gave estimated nucleated cell counts. Assay used: immunoSEQ multiplex PCR; TCRdb lists only in-frame clones, some missing. V, J and clone size are those of that table, while D and trimming were read from the DNA. The data contain roughly 75,000 clones, almost 85% of them singletons. Sequencing input: peripheral blood. This sequence was found in a man aged 50 or older with COVID-19, enrolled during active disease. The chain employs TRBV19 and TRBJ2-1, with 8 bases identical to TRBD2. CDR3 nucleotide sequence: TGTGCCAGTAGTAAGGGACTAGGAGGGGTAGGGCAGTTCTTC. Protein sequence: CASSKGLGGVGQFF.